These 5 T cell receptor beta chains originate from one sample sequenced in a study of control samples from healthy donors and cancer patients. TCRdb keeps only in-frame clones here, not all; method: immunoSEQ multiplex PCR. The sample records roughly 81,000 clones, roughly 84% being singletons. Sequenced: PBMCs. These receptors were collected from a man between 60 and 75 years old with head and neck cancer.

The chain joins TRBV7-9 to TRBJ2-1; tentatively, D is TRBD1 or TRBD2 (8 bases each). The CDR3 totals 19 residues. V was shortened by 4 bases and J by 2 bases, with 24 bases between the two germline ends. Germline V gene data show CDR1 as SEHNR and CDR2 as FQNEAQ (reference sequence). This CDR3 reads CASSSTGASGYLAYNEQFF. The CDR3 DNA reads TGTGCCAGCAGCTCGACAGGGGCTAGCGGGTACCTGGCCTACAATGAGCAGTTCTTC. Full variable domain (missing parts from reference TRBV7-9 and TRBJ2-1): DTGVSQNPRHKITKRGQNVTFRCDPISEHNRLYWYRQTLGQGPEFLTYFQNEAQLEKSRLLSDRFSAERPKGSFSTLEIQRTEQGDSAMYLCASSSTGASGYLAYNEQFFGPGTRLTVL.

The CDR3 bases are TGTGCCAGCAGCCAAGACTTGGCGGCCGGGGAGCTGTTTTTT. It codes for CASSQDLAAGELFF. V is TRBV4-2 and J is TRBJ2-2; D remains ambiguous. Germline V CDR1 and CDR2: LGHNA, YNFKEQ. The CDR3 has 14 amino acids. V lost 0 bases to trimming and J lost 6 bases, with 8 bases between them.

CDR3 sequence reads: CASSPKPLRVNDTQYF. CDR3 coding DNA: TGCGCCAGCAGCCCCAAACCCCTCAGGGTCAATGATACGCAGTATTTT. The rearrangement joins TRBV4-1 to TRBJ2-3; D is possibly TRBD1 (5 bases). With 4 bases removed from V and 6 bases from J, the gap between germline ends came to 20 bases. The CDR3 extends over 16 amino acids. The germline V gene has CDR1 MGHRA and CDR2 YSYEKL.

The chain recombines TRBV11-2 with TRBJ2-6; D possibly corresponds to TRBD1 (7 bases). The length of the CDR3 is 18 residues. Germline CDR1 is SGHAT and CDR2 is FQNNGV. With 7 bases removed from V and 0 bases from J, the gap between germline ends came to 19 bases. CDR3 in amino acids: CASTARRQGGSGANVLTF. The CDR3 bases are TGTGCCAGCACCGCTCGTCGTCAGGGGGGCTCTGGGGCCAACGTCCTGACTTTC.

This chain connects TRBV13 to TRBJ2-7, with D possibly being TRBD2 (6 bases). V shed 7 bases and J shed 0 bases, with 16 bases lying between them. The CDR3 totals 15 residues. Germline values: CDR1 PRHDT, CDR2 FYEKMQ (reference sequence). The CDR3 DNA sequence: TGTGCCAGCATAAAGGGAGGTAACCCCTCCTACGAGCAGTACTTC. It specifies CASIKGGNPSYEQYF.